These T cell receptor beta chains were read from a single sample in a study of RUNX1 and TCR beta rearrangement in T-cell leukemia. TCRdb itself ran the PCR reads through MiXCR, one entry per CDR3 protein. This table holds some 280 distinct CDR3 sequences, 30% to 35% found once. Sample: blood. The receptor set was obtained from a male donor with T-cell acute lymphoblastic leukemia. The CDR3 runs from the conserved cysteine through the conserved F or W. The D gene is left open where the match is weak. A clone size is listed for some rows: how often the clone was seen (once, few, many), or a class if it is expanded.

v_gene,j_gene,abundance,d_gene,CDR3nt,CDR3aa
TRBV5-1,TRBJ1-4,large,.,TGCGCCAGCAGCTTGGACCTTAATGAAAAACTGTTTTTT,CASSLDLNEKLFF
TRBV5-6,TRBJ2-3,medium-sized,.,TGTGCCAGCAGCTTGGTATCCGGGCCAGATACGCAGTATTTT,CASSLVSGPDTQYF
TRBV5-8,TRBJ1-1,large,TRBD1,TGTGCCAGCAGTGCTGCTAAAGGACAGGGACCAGCCACTGAAGCTTTCTTT,CASSAAKGQGPATEAFF
TRBV11-2,TRBJ1-2,large,.,TGTGCCAGCAGCCCAGGACACTATGGCTACACCTTC,CASSPGHYGYTF
TRBV3-1,TRBJ2-2,.,.,TGTGCCAGCAGCGCCTCGGAGGGATTCAGCGCCGGGGAGCTGTTTTTT,CASSASEGFSAGELFF
TRBV4-3,TRBJ2-7,.,.,TGCGCCAGCAGCCCCTCCACTGCCGGGTCATCCTACGAGCAGTACTTC,CASSPSTAGSSYEQYF
TRBV4-3,TRBJ2-2,.,.,TGCGCCAGCAGCCAAGATCAGGGGGGGAGCACCGGGGAGCTGTTTTTT,CASSQDQGGSTGELFF
TRBV19,TRBJ1-1,hyperexpanded,TRBD1,TGTGCCAGTAGTTTCCGGGACAGGATACTTAAGGCCACTGAAGCTTTCTTT,CASSFRDRILKATEAFF
TRBV9,TRBJ2-1,few,TRBD2,TGTGCCAGCAGCTGTCCGGGACTAGCGGGGTCCAATGAGCAGTTCTTC,CASSCPGLAGSNEQFF
TRBV5-1,TRBJ1-4,large,TRBD1,TGCGCCAGCTCATCGGGACAGGGGTTTGAAAAACTGTTTTTT,CASSSGQGFEKLFF
TRBV6-6,TRBJ1-2,medium-sized,TRBD1,TGTGCCAGCAGTTACGATCCGGGACAGGGTTATGGCTACACCTTC,CASSYDPGQGYGYTF
TRBV3-1,TRBJ2-3,medium-sized,.,TGTGCCAGCAGCCAACGATATAGCACAGATACGCAGTATTTT,CASSQRYSTDTQYF
TRBV28,TRBJ1-2,medium-sized,.,TGTGCCAGCAGAATTCCCGAAGGAAGTGACTATGGCTACACCTTC,CASRIPEGSDYGYTF
TRBV6-4,TRBJ2-6,.,TRBD1,TGTGCCAGCAGTGACGAGGGACAGGGCTCTGGGGCCAACGTCCTGACTTTC,CASSDEGQGSGANVLTF
TRBV20-1,TRBJ1-3,hyperexpanded,.,TGCAGTGCCTCCGTAGGGACCGGAAACACCATATATTTT,CSASVGTGNTIYF
TRBV10-2,TRBJ1-5,medium-sized,TRBD1,TGCGCCAGCAGTGAGCCGGGACAGGGGTTGGAGCCCCAGCATTTT,CASSEPGQGLEPQHF
TRBV28,TRBJ1-1,large,.,TGTGCCAGCAGTTCCGCCGGGGCCCTAATGAACACTGAAGCTTTCTTT,CASSSAGALMNTEAFF
TRBV2,TRBJ1-1,.,.,TGTGCCAGCAGTGAATGGGGGCGGAACACTGAAGCTTTCTTT,CASSEWGRNTEAFF